This record covers a single T cell receptor beta chain. Adults between roughly 18 and 89 years of age took part from 24 US areas. The CDR3 is 15 residues long. Unmatched junction bases numbered 4, after V lost 5 bases and J lost 1 base. CDR1 and CDR2 (germline): LNHDA, SQIVND (reference sequence). This record belongs to a study of blood T cell repertoires in COVID-19. The wider study: COVID-19 samples from acute and convalescent phases originated in the United States, Italy and Spain. Sources were T cells, B-cell-depleted T cells, or PBMCs; the material itself was cDNA or gDNA.

Original data processing: Quantification of nucleated cells was approximated via reference gene primer amplification. Only in-frame clones appear in the TCRdb table, and some are missing; sequencing was by immunoSEQ multiplex PCR. V, J and clone size derive from that table, while D and trimming were established from the DNA sequence. The table lists 250,000 to 300,000 clones, around 84% of them singletons. This clonotype originated in a man younger than 45 with acute COVID-19. The specimen was PBMCs or T cells enriched from blood (not recorded which). The chain couples TRBV19 to TRBJ1-3; the match to TRBD1 covers 8 bases. As DNA, the CDR3 is TGTGCCAGTAGTCCGCGGACAGGGTCTGGAAACACCATATATTTT. Its translation: CASSPRTGSGNTIYF.